These T cell receptor beta chains were read from a single sample in a study of control samples from healthy donors and cancer patients. Repertoires were generated with immunoSEQ multiplex PCR, while TCRdb's copy carries only in-frame clones and drops some. The sample has about 82,000 clones, more than 75% seen once. Sequences were obtained from blood. All receptors come from a man aged 50-60 years in good health. CDR3s include the opening cysteine and the closing phenylalanine or tryptophan. The D gene is left open where the match is weak.

D	V	J	CDR3
.	TRBV3-1/TRBV3-2	TRBJ2-3	CASRLRDTQYF
TRBD2	TRBV3-1/TRBV3-2	TRBJ2-7	CASSRDLLLLAGGSEQYF
TRBD2	TRBV7-2	TRBJ2-7	CASSSLAGAEQYF
.	TRBV7-2	TRBJ2-3	CASSLERLLDTQYF
.	TRBV30	TRBJ1-1	CASEKGSNTEAFF
.	TRBV5-8	TRBJ2-3	CASSLDRGTDTQYF
.	TRBV5-4	TRBJ2-1	CASSTGDVNEQFF
TRBD1	TRBV24-1	TRBJ2-5	CATSDTDRGGKTQYF
.	TRBV7-9	TRBJ2-7	CASSSTAGTGYEQYF
.	TRBV24-1	TRBJ1-4	CATSDLIEGFTNEKLFF
TRBD1	TRBV29-1	TRBJ1-3	CSVEKTGGSGNTIYF
.	TRBV9	TRBJ2-3	CASSRTPGDTQYF
.	TRBV10-3	TRBJ1-1	CAISRDQNTEAFF
TRBD1	TRBV6-5	TRBJ1-1	CASSYSREQGAEAFF
TRBD1	TRBV25-1	TRBJ1-4	CASSEHRGVGEKLFF
TRBD1	TRBV4-2	TRBJ1-3	CASSQDPDRTIYF
TRBD1	TRBV18	TRBJ2-5	CASSPGTGETQYF
.	TRBV27	TRBJ2-3	CASSSQSLSTQYF
.	TRBV2	TRBJ1-1	CASSLTGLVVNTEAFF
TRBD2	TRBV7-2	TRBJ2-7	CASSLGGSVPEQYF
.	TRBV4-3	TRBJ1-1	CASGVQQNTEAFF
.	TRBV5-6	TRBJ1-1	CASSYRPLFMNTEAFF
.	TRBV5-1	TRBJ1-6	CASSERGPLAPLHF
.	TRBV24-1	TRBJ2-3	CATSVTGTSTDTQYF